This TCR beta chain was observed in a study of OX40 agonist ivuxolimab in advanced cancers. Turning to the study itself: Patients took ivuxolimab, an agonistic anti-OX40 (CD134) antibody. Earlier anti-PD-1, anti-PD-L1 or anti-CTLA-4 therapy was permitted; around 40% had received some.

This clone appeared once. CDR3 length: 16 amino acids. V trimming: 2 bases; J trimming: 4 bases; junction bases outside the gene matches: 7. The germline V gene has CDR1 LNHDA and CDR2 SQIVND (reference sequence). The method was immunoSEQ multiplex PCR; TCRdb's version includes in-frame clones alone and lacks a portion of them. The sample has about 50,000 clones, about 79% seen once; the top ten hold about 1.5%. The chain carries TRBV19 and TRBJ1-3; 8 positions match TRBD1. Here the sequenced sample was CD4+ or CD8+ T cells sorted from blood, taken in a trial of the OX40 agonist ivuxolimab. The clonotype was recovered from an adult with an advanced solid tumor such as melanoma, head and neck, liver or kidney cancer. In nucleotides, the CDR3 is TGTGCCAGTAGTATACGACGGACAGGGTCCGGAAACACCATATATTTT. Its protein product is CASSIRRTGSGNTIYF.